Below are 14 T cell receptor beta chains sequenced from a single sample in a study of a mutant IDH1 vaccine in newly diagnosed glioma. Time point denoted: week 47, end of study. Vaccination comprised doses that each held 300 ug of mutant IDH1 20-mer peptide, plus topical imiquimod. Their specific antigens are unknown. Here immunoSEQ multiplex PCR was the method, and the copy in TCRdb shows in-frame clones only, minus some. The sample consists of about 55,000 clones, approximately 80% of them appearing once. The sequences come from PBMCs, collected from a glioma patient whose treatment included an IDH1 peptide vaccine. These receptors all come from a woman in her thirties or forties with glioma. Some clones in this sample may be carry-over from other donors' samples.

The rearrangement uses TRBV4-3 and TRBJ2-3, with D possibly being TRBD1 (6 bases). Trimming removed 4 bases from V and 3 bases from J, with 17 bases in between. Germline V gene data show CDR1 as LGHNA and CDR2 as YSLEER. The CDR3 length is 16 residues. CDR3 region: CASSLRWEGGTDTQYF. As DNA, the CDR3 is TGCGCCAGCAGCCTCCGCTGGGAAGGGGGTACAGATACGCAGTATTTT.

The chain couples TRBV30 to TRBJ2-2, with D perhaps matching TRBD1 (5 bases). Trimming shortened V by 2 bases and J by 3 bases, and 10 bases separated the two germline ends. This CDR3 spans 14 amino acids. The germline V gene has CDR1 GTSNPN and CDR2 SVGIG (reference sequence). The CDR3 DNA reads TGTGCCTGGAGTCTCGACAGCTACACCGGGGAGCTGTTTTTT. Translated: CAWSLDSYTGELFF.

The chain recombines TRBV13 with TRBJ2-2; perhaps TRBD1 as D (6 bases). Per the germline V gene, CDR1 is PRHDT and CDR2 is FYEKMQ (reference sequence). The CDR3 length is 13 residues. The V end lost 3 bases, the J end lost 5 bases, and 7 bases lay between the germline ends. CDR3 nucleotides: TGTGCCAGCAGCTTCACAGGGACCGGGGAGCTGTTTTTT. Translating gives CASSFTGTGELFF.

This clone was picked up one time. The gene calls are TRBV4-3 and TRBJ2-7; tentatively, D is TRBD1 (5 bases). V lost 1 base and J 0 bases, leaving 7 bases between the germline ends. The CDR3 length is 14 residues. Germline V CDR1 and CDR2: LGHNA, YSLEER. The CDR3 sequence is CASSQVDSSYEQYF. The CDR3, as DNA: TGCGCCAGCAGCCAAGTTGACAGCTCCTACGAGCAGTACTTC.

The chain uses TRBV5-6 and TRBJ2-1, with 13 bases fitting TRBD2. J was trimmed by 0 bases and V by 4 bases; bases with no gene match: 4. There are 17 residues in the CDR3. Germline V gene lookup returns CDR1 SGHDT and CDR2 YYEEEE. CDR3 DNA sequence: TGTGCCAGCAGCCCGGGACTAGCGGGGAGCTCCTACAATGAGCAGTTCTTC. This gives the protein CASSPGLAGSSYNEQFF.

The chain combines TRBV7-9 with TRBJ2-5; D gene ambiguous. There are 14 residues in the CDR3. The V end lost 0 bases, the J end lost 2 bases, and 7 bases lay between the germline ends. From germline, CDR1 is SEHNR and CDR2 FQNEAQ (reference sequence). In nucleotides, the CDR3 is TGTGCCAGCAGCTTAGCCGGCCTACAAGAGACCCAGTACTTC. It yields the protein CASSLAGLQETQYF.

Points on this clone: Other DNA sequences in the same sample also yield this CDR3. The gene calls are TRBV2 and TRBJ1-1; D is uncertain. Trimming cost V 2 bases and J 3 bases, with 13 bases left between them. The germline gives CDR1 SNHLY, CDR2 FYNNEI. The length of the CDR3 is 15 residues. CDR3 region: CASSEFESLDTEAFF. In nucleotides, the CDR3 is TGTGCCAGCAGTGAATTCGAATCTCTGGACACTGAAGCTTTCTTT.

The chain recombines TRBV9 with TRBJ2-6; possibly TRBD1 for D (6 bases). V was clipped by 5 bases and J by 0 bases, with 12 bases between them. The CDR3 contains 16 residues. Germline lookup yields CDR1 SGDLS and CDR2 YYNGEE. The CDR3 bases are TGTGCCAGCAGGGACAGCCTTGACTCTGGGGCCAACGTCCTGACTTTC. It encodes CASRDSLDSGANVLTF.

V gene TRBV25-1 combines with J gene TRBJ2-1, with D unresolved. The CDR3 is 16 amino acids. The V gene's germline CDR1 is MGHDK and CDR2 SYGVNS. Trimming cost V 3 bases and J 12 bases, with 24 bases left between them. CDR3 sequence reads: CASSDLGPGRTAGQFF. CDR3 in DNA: TGTGCCAGCAGTGATCTCGGGCCCGGTCGGACGGCTGGGCAGTTCTTC. The full variable domain, rest sourced from reference TRBV25-1 and TRBJ2-1, is EADIYQTPRYLVIGTGKKITLECSQTMGHDKMYWYQQDPGMELHLIHYSYGVNSTEKGDLSSESTVSRIRTEHFPLTLESARPSHTSQYLCASSDLGPGRTAGQFFGPGTRLTVL.

This clone was recorded a few times. The chain recombines TRBV10-1 with TRBJ1-5; perhaps TRBD1 as D (5 bases). V shed 5 bases and J shed 2 bases, with 7 bases lying between them. From germline, CDR1 is WNHNN and CDR2 SYGVQD (reference sequence). There are 13 residues in the CDR3. The CDR3 DNA reads as TGCGCCAGCAGTCCACAGGGCAATCAGCCCCAGCATTTT. Its protein is CASSPQGNQPQHF.

This clone has only one observation. The chain joins TRBV6-1 to TRBJ1-1; D remains ambiguous. Germline loops: CDR1 MNHNS, CDR2 SASEGT. V shed 3 bases and J shed 3 bases, with 14 bases lying between them. CDR3 length: 15 amino acids. As DNA, the CDR3 is TGTGCCAGCAGTGATACTCAGGCTTTGCACACTGAAGCTTTCTTT. Its translation is CASSDTQALHTEAFF.

V gene TRBV6-6 combines with J gene TRBJ2-5, with TRBD1 matching 10 bases. J gave up 2 bases and V 2 bases, and 2 bases lay outside the gene matches. Germline loops: CDR1 MNHNY, CDR2 SVGAGI (reference sequence). There are 15 residues in the CDR3. The CDR3 spells CASSYQGQGQETQYF. The CDR3 nucleotides read TGTGCCAGCAGTTACCAGGGACAGGGGCAAGAGACCCAGTACTTC.

The chain joins TRBV6-1 to TRBJ1-5; D is ambiguous. This CDR3 has 13 residues. Trimming stripped 5 bases from V and 0 bases from J, with 5 bases between. The germline V gene encodes CDR1 MNHNS and CDR2 SASEGT. CDR3 amino acids: CASSYDSNQPQHF. The DNA of the CDR3 is TGTGCCAGCAGTTATGATAGCAATCAGCCCCAGCATTTT.

The sample holds a few counts of this clone. This same CDR3 is encoded by further DNA sequences in the sample. The CDR3 nucleotides are TGTGCCAGCAGGGGTCTAAGACAGGGCTGGGCCGGGGAGCTGTTTTTT. Protein: CASRGLRQGWAGELFF. The chain links TRBV27 to TRBJ2-2; 7 bases align to TRBD1. This CDR3 has 16 residues. The germline gives CDR1 MNHEY, CDR2 SMNVEV (reference sequence). The V segment lost 6 bases and the J segment 6 bases; nucleotides outside the gene matches: 13.